The rows below give T cell receptor beta chains drawn from one sample of a study of spatial heterogeneity in lung cancer. TCRdb used MiXCR to reprocess the 5' RACE reads, holding one entry per CDR3 protein. The profile covers approximately 11,000 distinct CDR3 sequences, with about an eighth appearing a single time and approximately 12% taken by the ten largest. The starting material was lung tumor tissue, obtained at surgery. These receptors were obtained from a female donor with early-stage non-small cell lung cancer. The CDR3 runs from the conserved cysteine through the conserved F or W. Fields, in order: V gene, J gene, CDR3 protein.

>TRBV19|TRBJ1-5
CASSIHFGQINQPQHF
>TRBV12-3/TRBV12-4|TRBJ1-1
CASSLGGSREAFF
>TRBV12-3/TRBV12-4|TRBJ2-2
CASSRTTGELFF
>TRBV5-4|TRBJ2-7
CASKSGVGQMGEQYF
>TRBV11-3|TRBJ2-1
CASSPGLDDEQFF
>TRBV29-1|TRBJ1-1
CSVVPPTGVMNTEAFF
>TRBV3-1|TRBJ1-5
CASSRGRDQPQHF
>TRBV3-1|TRBJ1-6
CASSQAADSPLHF
>TRBV7-3|TRBJ2-3
CASSLTGLLTDTQYF
>TRBV29-1|TRBJ1-1
CSVGRGSMNTEAFF
>TRBV5-4|TRBJ2-1
CASTHSSGGDNEQFF
>TRBV4-3|TRBJ1-1
CASSLLGTEAFF
>TRBV19|TRBJ1-4
CASSMRGGTDEKLFF
>TRBV7-8|TRBJ1-5
CASSLSGPFNQPQHF
>TRBV7-2|TRBJ1-1
CASSLGGRTEAFF
>TRBV12-5|TRBJ2-6
CASGPYRGSGANVLTF
>TRBV6-2/TRBV6-3|TRBJ1-1
CASSYSPGGGTEAFF
>TRBV3-1|TRBJ2-1
CASSPSGVEQFF
>TRBV4-2|TRBJ1-4
CASSRDVASEKLFF
>TRBV27|TRBJ2-5
CASSLTGETQYF
>TRBV7-9|TRBJ2-3
CASSLATGTDTQYF
>TRBV6-5|TRBJ1-2
CASSPGSPGGYTF
>TRBV5-1|TRBJ2-6
CASSLQGTGANVLTF
>TRBV9|TRBJ1-4
CASSVGLLREKLFF
>TRBV20-1|TRBJ1-2
CSASQGLVNYGYTF
>TRBV7-2|TRBJ1-1
CASSLTGGVTEAFF
>TRBV30|TRBJ2-1
CAWNLAGGFDEQFF
>TRBV18|TRBJ1-1
CASGYRGGTEAFF
>TRBV6-2/TRBV6-3|TRBJ2-1
CASAGRNEQFF